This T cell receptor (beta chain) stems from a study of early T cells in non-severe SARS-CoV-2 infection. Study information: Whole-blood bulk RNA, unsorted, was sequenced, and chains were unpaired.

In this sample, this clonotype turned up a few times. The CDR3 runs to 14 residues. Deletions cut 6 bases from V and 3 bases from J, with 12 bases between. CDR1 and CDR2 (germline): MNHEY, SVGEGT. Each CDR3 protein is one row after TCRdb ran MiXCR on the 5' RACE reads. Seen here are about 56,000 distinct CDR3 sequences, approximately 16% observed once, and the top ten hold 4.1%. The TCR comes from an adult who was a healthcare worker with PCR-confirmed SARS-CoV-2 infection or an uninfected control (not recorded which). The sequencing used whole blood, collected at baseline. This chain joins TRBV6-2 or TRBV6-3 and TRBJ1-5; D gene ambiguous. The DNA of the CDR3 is TGTGCCAGCAGACCCGCGAGGGACAATCAGCCCCAGCATTTT. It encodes CASRPARDNQPQHF.